This note documents a single TCR beta chain sequence. This record belongs to a study of early stage breast cancer tumors. Blood replicates held 0.5 ug DNA, tumor or normal breast roughly 1.5 ug, two each. Sequenced by immunoSEQ multiplex PCR; TCRdb stores in-frame clones only, minus some. The sample consists of 25,000 to 30,000 clones, 80% to 90% of them appearing once. The CDR3 extends over 19 amino acids. Trimming removed 0 bases from V and 0 bases from J, with 23 bases in between. Germline lookup yields CDR1 GTSNPN and CDR2 SVGIG (reference sequence). The origin of this receptor is a person aged 45 to 60 with breast cancer. The chain joins TRBV30 to TRBJ1-1, with D maybe TRBD1 (5 bases). The specimen was blood. The CDR3 protein is CAWSVRAGRLSRMNTEAFF. Written as DNA, the CDR3 is TGTGCCTGGAGTGTACGAGCAGGGAGGTTATCCAGAATGAACACTGAAGCTTTCTTT.